The 22 T cell receptor beta chains in this list originate from one sample, sequenced in a study of shared clonotypes between healthy human individuals. Libraries were prepared by immunoSEQ multiplex PCR; TCRdb keeps only in-frame clonotypes and omits some of them. Found here are about 1.5 million clones, approximately 97% of them singletons; the top ten hold roughly 1.2%. Sequencing used naive CD4+ T cells sorted from blood. This sample's subset: CD45RA+ positively selected. These TCRs come from a man aged 30-40 years in good health.

J is TRBJ2-1 and V is TRBV7-6; 7 positions agree with TRBD2. The J segment lost 4 bases and the V segment lost 3 bases, leaving 12 bases of the junction unmatched. The germline CDR1 and CDR2 sequences are SGHVS and FNYEAQ. The length of the CDR3 is 17 residues. CDR3 in amino acids: CASSLQLWSSGYNEQFF. CDR3 coding DNA: TGTGCCAGCAGCTTGCAGTTGTGGAGTAGCGGGTACAATGAGCAGTTCTTC.

The chain combines TRBV4-1 with TRBJ2-5; D ambiguous. The CDR3 is 15 amino acids. V lost 0 bases and J lost 5, with 13 bases in between. Germline V CDR1 and CDR2: MGHRA, YSYEKL. CDR3 sequence reads: CASSQERVGWETQYF. CDR3 sequence (DNA): TGCGCCAGCAGCCAAGAACGGGTGGGCTGGGAGACCCAGTACTTC.

The chain links TRBV7-2 to TRBJ1-3, with D hard to call. V was clipped by 3 bases and J by 2 bases, with 8 bases between them. The germline CDR1 and CDR2 sequences are SGHTA and FQGNSA. This CDR3 spans 14 amino acids. CDR3 protein: CASSFGSPGNTIYF. The CDR3, as DNA: TGTGCCAGCAGCTTCGGCAGTCCTGGAAACACCATATATTTT.

This chain links TRBV4-3 with TRBJ1-4; a weak D match, TRBD1 (5 bases). Trimming took 0 bases from V and 5 from J, leaving 10 bases between them. Germline V gene sequence: CDR1 LGHNA, CDR2 YSLEER. The CDR3 contains 15 residues. This CDR3 reads CASSQERQPNEKLFF. CDR3 DNA sequence: TGCGCCAGCAGCCAAGAGCGACAGCCGAATGAAAAACTGTTTTTT.

The V call is TRBV2, the J call TRBJ2-2; D is tentatively TRBD1 or TRBD2 (7 bases each). CDR1 is SNHLY and CDR2 is FYNNEI in the germline V gene. Trimming pared 8 bases from V and 4 bases from J, leaving 17 bases between. The CDR3 has 15 residues. The CDR3 spells CASGGDSPVTGELFF. The CDR3 region has the DNA TGTGCCAGCGGGGGGGACAGTCCCGTCACCGGGGAGCTGTTTTTT.

This clone was counted a single time. J is TRBJ2-4 and V is TRBV30; TRBD2 aligns across 13 bases. The J segment lost 2 bases and the V segment lost 5 bases, leaving 6 bases of the junction unmatched. Germline values: CDR1 GTSNPN, CDR2 SVGIG (reference sequence). The CDR3 is made up of 16 amino acids. Here the CDR3 DNA reads TGTGCCTGGGGGACTAGCGGGATTCTGACCAAAAACATTCAGTACTTC. It encodes CAWGTSGILTKNIQYF.

The genes are TRBV9 and TRBJ2-1; a possible D gene is TRBD1 (5 bases). Germline V gene data show CDR1 as SGDLS and CDR2 as YYNGEE. Between the trimmed V and J ends, which lost 2 bases and 8 bases, there was a span of 20 bases. The CDR3 is 16 amino acids. In DNA form, the CDR3 reads TGTGCCAGCAGCGTTCATAGTGCAATAGGGGCCCATGAGCAGTTCTTC. Its translation: CASSVHSAIGAHEQFF.

This sequence joins TRBV30 and TRBJ1-5, with a weak D call TRBD1 (5 bases). CDR3 length: 13 amino acids. Germline values: CDR1 GTSNPN, CDR2 SVGIG (reference sequence). Trimming pared 5 bases from V and 3 bases from J, leaving 11 bases between. The CDR3 is CAWENRTNQPQHF. CDR3 nucleotides: TGTGCCTGGGAGAACAGGACCAATCAGCCCCAGCATTTT.

This rearrangement joins TRBV7-3 to TRBJ2-1; 8 positions agree with TRBD2. The CDR3 contains 15 residues. Germline V gene data show CDR1 as SGHTA and CDR2 as FQGTGA. V was clipped by 4 bases and J by 0 bases; unmatched bases: 2. The CDR3 here is CASSSGLVSYNEQFF. As DNA, the CDR3 is TGTGCCAGCAGCTCGGGACTAGTCTCCTACAATGAGCAGTTCTTC.

The chain has TRBV4-3 and TRBJ2-3; 10 nucleotides line up with TRBD2. J lost 8 bases, V lost 0 bases, and 5 bases had no gene match. Germline V gene lookup returns CDR1 LGHNA and CDR2 YSLEER. There are 15 residues in the CDR3. The DNA for the CDR3 is TGCGCCAGCAGCCAAGAAGAAGCTAGCGGGAGTACGCAGTATTTT. This translates into CASSQEEASGSTQYF.

The V gene is TRBV15, the J gene TRBJ2-5, with D perhaps TRBD2 (6 bases). This CDR3 has 14 residues. Germline V gene data show CDR1 as LNHNV and CDR2 as YYDKDF (reference sequence). Trimming left V 5 bases short and J 5 bases short, with 15 bases between. CDR3 sequence reads: CATSGGAGTETQYF. CDR3 coding DNA: TGTGCCACCAGCGGAGGGGCAGGGACGGAGACCCAGTACTTC.

With regard to this clone: The same CDR3 can be traced to other DNA sequences in this sample. The CDR3: CSVTSTDTQYF. CDR3 coding DNA: TGCAGCGTCACTAGCACAGATACGCAGTATTTT. This rearrangement joins TRBV29-1 to TRBJ2-3; D unclear. The V gene's germline CDR1 is SQVTM and CDR2 ANQGSEA. Trimming left V 6 bases short and J 0 bases short, with 4 bases between. This CDR3 is 11 amino acids long.

The sample holds a few counts of this clone. The gene calls are TRBV15 and TRBJ1-5; D is uncertain. Germline-derived CDR1 and CDR2 are LNHNV and YYDKDF (reference sequence). The CDR3 totals 14 residues. Trimming took off 0 bases at V and 5 bases at J, with 8 bases between the two ends. In DNA form, the CDR3 reads TGTGCCACCAGCAGAGATCGAGATGATCAGCCCCAGCATTTT. Translating it yields CATSRDRDDQPQHF.

The rearrangement links TRBV6-1 to TRBJ1-1; no firm D call. V lost 2 bases to trimming and J lost 8 bases, with 6 bases between them. Germline V gene data show CDR1 as MNHNS and CDR2 as SASEGT. CDR3 length equals 11 residues. The CDR3 nucleotides read TGTGCCAGCAGTGAATTCGTCGAAGCTTTCTTT. It is translated as CASSEFVEAFF.

This chain links TRBV5-4 with TRBJ2-6, with D possibly being TRBD1 (6 bases). Looked up from germline, CDR1 is SGHNT and CDR2 is YYREEE (reference sequence). The CDR3 runs 19 residues. The ends were cut back, 0 bases at V and 0 bases at J, with 16 bases in the middle. The CDR3: CASSLGVRGYDSGANVLTF. The DNA for the CDR3 is TGTGCCAGCAGCTTGGGGGTAAGGGGGTATGACTCTGGGGCCAACGTCCTGACTTTC.

The chain uses TRBV12-2 and TRBJ2-7; the table's D call TRBD1 went unverified against the DNA. TRBV12-2 is termed a pseudogene. This CDR3 is built from 18 residues. CDR3 sequence: CASRSPEEVRAQAYEQYF. CDR3 sequence (DNA): TGTGCAAGTCGCTCACCCGAAGAGGTCAGGGCCCAAGCCTACGAGCAGTACTTC.

The V gene is TRBV7-2, the J gene TRBJ2-2; 10 bases align to TRBD1. CDR1 and CDR2 from the germline V gene are SGHTA and FQGNSA. CDR3 length equals 14 residues. V dropped 6 bases and J dropped 5; count of bases not matched to a gene: 3. CDR3 loop: CASRLDRGTGELFF. CDR3 bases: TGTGCCAGCAGGCTGGACAGGGGGACCGGGGAGCTGTTTTTT.

V gene TRBV5-1 combines with J gene TRBJ1-3, with D unclear. Trimming cost V 0 bases and J 2 bases, with 15 bases left between them. Per the germline V gene, CDR1 is SGHRS and CDR2 is YFSETQ. This CDR3 contains 17 residues. DNA for the CDR3: TGCGCCAGCAGCTTGGGCCAGTCCGTATCCCCTGGAAACACCATATATTTT. This translates into CASSLGQSVSPGNTIYF.

Concerning this clone: Other nucleotide sequences in the sample specify the same CDR3. V gene TRBV5-1 combines with J gene TRBJ2-5; 10 bases are shared with TRBD2. The junction had 7 bases not matched to a gene; V was cut back by 0 bases and J by 5 bases. In germline, CDR1 is SGHRS, CDR2 YFSETQ. The CDR3 contains 16 residues. The CDR3 loop is CASSLASGRAGETQYF. For the CDR3, the DNA is TGCGCCAGCAGCTTGGCCAGCGGGAGGGCCGGGGAGACCCAGTACTTC.

V gene TRBV21-1 combines with J gene TRBJ1-2. TRBV21-1 is a pseudogene locus. The CDR3 runs 14 residues. The DNA for the CDR3 is TGTGCCAGCAGCAAGTCGGCAGCATACTATGGCTACACCTTC. Translation gives CASSKSAAYYGYTF.

The chain uses TRBV6-4 and TRBJ2-1; D not resolved. This CDR3 has 13 residues. The germline gives CDR1 MRHNA, CDR2 SNTAGT. V was cut by 2 bases and J by 2 bases, with 4 bases left in between. The CDR3 nucleotides read TGTGCCAGCAGTGACGCCCCCTACAATGAGCAGTTCTTC. Translating gives CASSDAPYNEQFF.

This chain joins TRBV10-1 and TRBJ2-5, with D perhaps matching TRBD1 (5 bases). The CDR3 runs 13 residues. Germline-derived CDR1 and CDR2 are WNHNN and SYGVQD (reference sequence). V was trimmed by 6 bases and J by 5 bases, leaving 13 bases between them. CDR3 in amino acids: CASSRVALETQYF. Here the CDR3 DNA reads TGCGCCAGCAGCAGGGTGGCCTTGGAGACCCAGTACTTC.